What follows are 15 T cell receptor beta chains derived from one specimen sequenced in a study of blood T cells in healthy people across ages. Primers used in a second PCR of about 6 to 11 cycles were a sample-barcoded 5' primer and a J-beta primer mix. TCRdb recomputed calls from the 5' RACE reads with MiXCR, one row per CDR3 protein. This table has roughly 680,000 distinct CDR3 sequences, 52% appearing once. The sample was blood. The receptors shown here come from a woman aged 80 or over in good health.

The CDR3 is CSAWTGYSNQPQHF. The CDR3 coding sequence is TGCAGTGCTTGGACAGGTTATAGCAATCAGCCCCAGCATTTT. The chain uses TRBV20-1 and TRBJ1-5; TRBD1 agrees at 7 bases. This CDR3 region has 14 residues. The V gene's germline CDR1 is DFQATT and CDR2 SNEGSKA (reference sequence). The junction had 4 bases not matched to a gene; V was cut back by 5 bases and J by 0 bases.

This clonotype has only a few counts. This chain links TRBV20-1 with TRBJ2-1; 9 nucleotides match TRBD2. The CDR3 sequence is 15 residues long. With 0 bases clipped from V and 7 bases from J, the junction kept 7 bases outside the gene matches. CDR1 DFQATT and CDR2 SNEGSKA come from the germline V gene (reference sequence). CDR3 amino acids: CSARDRRAGGNEQFF. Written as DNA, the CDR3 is TGCAGTGCTAGAGATCGTCGAGCGGGGGGTAATGAGCAGTTCTTC.

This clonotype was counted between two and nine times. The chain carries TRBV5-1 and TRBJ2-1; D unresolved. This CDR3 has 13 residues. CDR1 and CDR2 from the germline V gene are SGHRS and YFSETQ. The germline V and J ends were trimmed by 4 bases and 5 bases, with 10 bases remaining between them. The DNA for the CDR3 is TGCGCCAGCAGCGTTAGCCCGAACAATGAGCAGTTCTTC. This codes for CASSVSPNNEQFF.

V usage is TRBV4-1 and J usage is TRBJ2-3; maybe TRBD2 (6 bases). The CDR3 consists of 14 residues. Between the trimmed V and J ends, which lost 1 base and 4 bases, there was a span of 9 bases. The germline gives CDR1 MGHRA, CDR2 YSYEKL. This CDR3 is CASSQGLVADTQYF. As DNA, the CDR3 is TGCGCCAGCAGCCAAGGACTAGTTGCAGATACGCAGTATTTT.

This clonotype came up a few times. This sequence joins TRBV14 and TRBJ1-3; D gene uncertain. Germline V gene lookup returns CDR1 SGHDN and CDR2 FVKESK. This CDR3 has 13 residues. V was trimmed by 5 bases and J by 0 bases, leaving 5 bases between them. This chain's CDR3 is CASSFFSGNTIYF. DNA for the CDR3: TGTGCCAGCAGCTTCTTCTCTGGAAACACCATATATTTT. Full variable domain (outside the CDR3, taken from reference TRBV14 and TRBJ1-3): EAGVTQFPSHSVIEKGQTVTLRCDPISGHDNLYWYRRVMGKEIKFLLHFVKESKQDESGMPNNRFLAERTGGTYSTLKVQPAELEDSGVYFCASSFFSGNTIYFGEGSWLTVV.

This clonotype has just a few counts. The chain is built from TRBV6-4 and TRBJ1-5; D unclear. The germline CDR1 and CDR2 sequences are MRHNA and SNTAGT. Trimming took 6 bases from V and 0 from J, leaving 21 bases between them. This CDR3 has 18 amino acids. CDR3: CASSPPGFAFYSNQPQHF. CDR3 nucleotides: TGTGCCAGCAGCCCCCCGGGATTTGCTTTTTATAGCAATCAGCCCCAGCATTTT.

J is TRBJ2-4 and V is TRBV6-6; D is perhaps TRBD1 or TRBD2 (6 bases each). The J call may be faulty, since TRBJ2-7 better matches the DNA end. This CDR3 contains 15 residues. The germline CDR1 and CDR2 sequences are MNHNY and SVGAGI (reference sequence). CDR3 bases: TGTGCCAGCAGCCCCAAGGGGGAAGGAGGGGACGAGCAGTACTTC. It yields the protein CASSPKGEGGDEQYF.

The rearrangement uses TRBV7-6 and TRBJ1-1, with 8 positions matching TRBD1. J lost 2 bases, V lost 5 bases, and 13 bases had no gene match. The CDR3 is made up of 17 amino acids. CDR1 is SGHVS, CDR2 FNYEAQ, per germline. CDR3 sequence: CASSPKDRVGTNTEAFF. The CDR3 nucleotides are TGTGCCAGCAGCCCAAAGGACAGGGTCGGGACAAACACTGAAGCTTTCTTT.

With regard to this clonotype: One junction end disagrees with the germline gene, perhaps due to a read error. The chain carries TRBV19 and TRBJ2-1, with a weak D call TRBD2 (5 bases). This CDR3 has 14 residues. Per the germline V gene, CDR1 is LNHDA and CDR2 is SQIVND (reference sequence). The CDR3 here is CASKRESSYSEQFF. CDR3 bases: TGTGCCAGCAAAAGGGAGAGCTCCTACAGTGAGCAGTTCTTC. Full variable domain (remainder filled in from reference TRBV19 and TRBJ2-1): DGGITQSPKYLFRKEGQNVTLSCEQNLNHDAMYWYRQDPGQGLRLIYYSQIVNDFQKGDIAEGYSVSREKKESFPLTVTSAQKNPTAFYLCASKRESSYSEQFFGPGTRLTVL.

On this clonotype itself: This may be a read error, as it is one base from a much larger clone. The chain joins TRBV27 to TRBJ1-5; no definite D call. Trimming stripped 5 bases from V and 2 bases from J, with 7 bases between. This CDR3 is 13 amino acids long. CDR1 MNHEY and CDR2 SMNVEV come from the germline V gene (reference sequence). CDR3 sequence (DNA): TGTGCCAGCAGTGACCTGGGCAATCAGCCCCAGCATTTT. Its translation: CASSDLGNQPQHF.

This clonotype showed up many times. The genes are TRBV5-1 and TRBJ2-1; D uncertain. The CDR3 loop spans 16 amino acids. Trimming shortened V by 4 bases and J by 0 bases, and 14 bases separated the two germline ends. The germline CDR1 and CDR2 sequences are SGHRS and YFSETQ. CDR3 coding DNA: TGCGCCAGCAGCCCCCTTGCGACAAGCTCCTACAATGAGCAGTTCTTC. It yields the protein CASSPLATSSYNEQFF.

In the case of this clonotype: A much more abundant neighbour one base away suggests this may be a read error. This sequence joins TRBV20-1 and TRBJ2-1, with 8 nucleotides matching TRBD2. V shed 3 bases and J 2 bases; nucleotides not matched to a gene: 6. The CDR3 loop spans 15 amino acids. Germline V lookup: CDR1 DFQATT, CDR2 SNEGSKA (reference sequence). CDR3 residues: CSARALAGTYNEQFF. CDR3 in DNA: TGCAGTGCTAGGGCCCTAGCGGGCACCTACAATGAGCAGTTCTTC.

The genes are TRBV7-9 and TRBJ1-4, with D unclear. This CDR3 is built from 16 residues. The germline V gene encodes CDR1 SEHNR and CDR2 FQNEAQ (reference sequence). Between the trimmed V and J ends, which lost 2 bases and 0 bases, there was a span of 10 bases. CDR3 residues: CASSLSESATNEKLFF. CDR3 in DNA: TGTGCCAGCAGCTTAAGCGAATCTGCAACTAATGAAAAACTGTTTTTT.

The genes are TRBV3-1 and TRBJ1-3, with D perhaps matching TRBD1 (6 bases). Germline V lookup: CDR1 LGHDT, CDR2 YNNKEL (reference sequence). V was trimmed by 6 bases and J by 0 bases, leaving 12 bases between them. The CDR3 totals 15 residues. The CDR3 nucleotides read TGTGCCAGCAGTCGCATACAGGGCTCTGGAAACACCATATATTTT. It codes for CASSRIQGSGNTIYF.

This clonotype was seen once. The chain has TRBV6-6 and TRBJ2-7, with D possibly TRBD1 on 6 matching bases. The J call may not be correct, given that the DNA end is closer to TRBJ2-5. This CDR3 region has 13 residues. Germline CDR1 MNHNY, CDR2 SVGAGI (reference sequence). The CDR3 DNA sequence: TGTGCCAGCACCCGACAGGACTTTTTGACCCAGTACTTC. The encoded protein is CASTRQDFLTQYF.